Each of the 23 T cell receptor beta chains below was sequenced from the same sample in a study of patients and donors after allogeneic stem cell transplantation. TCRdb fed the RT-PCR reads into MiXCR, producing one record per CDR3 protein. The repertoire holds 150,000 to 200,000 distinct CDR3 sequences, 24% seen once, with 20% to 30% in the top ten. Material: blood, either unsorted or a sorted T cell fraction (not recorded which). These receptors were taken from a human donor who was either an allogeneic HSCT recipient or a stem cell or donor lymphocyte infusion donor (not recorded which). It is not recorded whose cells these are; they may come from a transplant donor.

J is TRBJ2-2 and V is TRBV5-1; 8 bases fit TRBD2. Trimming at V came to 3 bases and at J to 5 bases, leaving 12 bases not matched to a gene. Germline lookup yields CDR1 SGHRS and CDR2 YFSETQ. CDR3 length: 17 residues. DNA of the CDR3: TGCGCCAGCAGCTCCGCCTCTGGGACTAGGGGTACCGGGGAGCTGTTTTTT. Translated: CASSSASGTRGTGELFF.

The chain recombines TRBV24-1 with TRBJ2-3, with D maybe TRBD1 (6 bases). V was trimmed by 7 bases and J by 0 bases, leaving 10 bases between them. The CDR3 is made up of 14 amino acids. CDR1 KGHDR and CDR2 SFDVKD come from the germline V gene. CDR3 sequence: CATRDSRSTDTQYF. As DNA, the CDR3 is TGTGCCACCAGGGACAGCCGGAGCACAGATACGCAGTATTTT.

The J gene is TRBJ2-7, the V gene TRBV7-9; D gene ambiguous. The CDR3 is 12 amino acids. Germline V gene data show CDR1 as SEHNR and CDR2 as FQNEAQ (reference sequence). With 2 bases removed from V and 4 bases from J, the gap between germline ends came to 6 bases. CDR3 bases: TGTGCCAGCAGCTTAAGGTGGTACGAGCAGTACTTC. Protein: CASSLRWYEQYF.

The CDR3 protein is CASSLAGANEQFF. CDR3 DNA: TGTGCCAGCAGCTTAGCGGGCGCAAATGAGCAGTTCTTC. The chain recombines TRBV7-2 with TRBJ2-1; no reliable D call. CDR1 is SGHTA, CDR2 FQGNSA, per germline. The CDR3 extends over 13 amino acids. Between the trimmed V and J ends, which lost 0 bases and 7 bases, there was a span of 7 bases.

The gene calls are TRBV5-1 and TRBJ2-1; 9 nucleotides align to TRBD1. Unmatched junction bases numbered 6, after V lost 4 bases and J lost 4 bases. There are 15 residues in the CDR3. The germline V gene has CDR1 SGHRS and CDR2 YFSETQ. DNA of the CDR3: TGCGCCAGCAGCCCAGGACAGGGGAAGTACAATGAGCAGTTCTTC. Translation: CASSPGQGKYNEQFF.

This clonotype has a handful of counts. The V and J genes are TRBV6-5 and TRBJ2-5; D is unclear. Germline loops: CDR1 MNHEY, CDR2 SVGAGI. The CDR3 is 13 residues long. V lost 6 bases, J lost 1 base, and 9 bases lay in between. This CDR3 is CASRSRSQETQYF. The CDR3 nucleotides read TGTGCCAGCAGATCCCGGAGCCAAGAGACCCAGTACTTC.

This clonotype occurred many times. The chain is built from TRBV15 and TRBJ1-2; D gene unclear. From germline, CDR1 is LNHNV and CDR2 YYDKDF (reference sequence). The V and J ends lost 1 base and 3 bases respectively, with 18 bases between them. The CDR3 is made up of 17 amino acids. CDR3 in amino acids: CATSRGDESRSDYGYTF. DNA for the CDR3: TGTGCCACCAGCAGAGGTGACGAAAGCCGAAGTGACTATGGCTACACCTTC.

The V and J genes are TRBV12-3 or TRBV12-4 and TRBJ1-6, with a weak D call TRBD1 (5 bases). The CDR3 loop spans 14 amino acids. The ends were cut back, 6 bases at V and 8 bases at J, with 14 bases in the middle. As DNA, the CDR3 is TGTGCCAGCAGGACGGGGCAGGGTGATTCACCCCTCCACTTT. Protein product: CASRTGQGDSPLHF.

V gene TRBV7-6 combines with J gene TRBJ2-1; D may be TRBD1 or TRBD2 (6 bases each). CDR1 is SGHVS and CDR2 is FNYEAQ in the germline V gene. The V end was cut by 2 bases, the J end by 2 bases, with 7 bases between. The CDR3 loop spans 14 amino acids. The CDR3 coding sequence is TGTGCCAGCAGCTTAAGGGGGGCCTACAATGAGCAGTTCTTC. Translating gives CASSLRGAYNEQFF.

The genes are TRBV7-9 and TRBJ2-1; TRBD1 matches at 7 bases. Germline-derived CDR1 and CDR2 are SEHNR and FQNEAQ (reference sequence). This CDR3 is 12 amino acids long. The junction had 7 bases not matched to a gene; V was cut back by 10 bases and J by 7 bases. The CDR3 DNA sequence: TGTGCCACACCAACAGGGGTTAATGAGCAGTTCTTC. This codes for CATPTGVNEQFF.

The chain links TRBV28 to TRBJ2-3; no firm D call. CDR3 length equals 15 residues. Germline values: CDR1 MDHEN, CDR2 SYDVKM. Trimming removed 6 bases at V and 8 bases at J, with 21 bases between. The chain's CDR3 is CASSEYGADAPTQYF. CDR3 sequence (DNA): TGTGCCAGCAGCGAATACGGAGCCGACGCTCCTACGCAGTATTTT.

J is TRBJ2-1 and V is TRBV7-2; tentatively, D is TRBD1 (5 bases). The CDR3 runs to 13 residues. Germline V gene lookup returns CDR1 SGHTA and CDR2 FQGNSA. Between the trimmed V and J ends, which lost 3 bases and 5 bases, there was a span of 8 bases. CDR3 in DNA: TGTGCCAGCAGCTTGGGGCCCCACAATGAGCAGTTCTTC. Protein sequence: CASSLGPHNEQFF.

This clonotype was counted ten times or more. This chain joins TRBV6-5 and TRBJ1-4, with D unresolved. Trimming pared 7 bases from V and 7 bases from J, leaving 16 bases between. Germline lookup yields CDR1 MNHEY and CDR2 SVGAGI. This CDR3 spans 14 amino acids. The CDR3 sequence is CASTKDGRSEKLFF. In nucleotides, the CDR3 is TGTGCCAGCACCAAGGACGGGAGAAGTGAAAAACTGTTTTTT.

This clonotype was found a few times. The CDR3 DNA reads TGTGCCAGCACTGACAGGGGAAACACTGAAGCTTTCTTT. Translating it yields CASTDRGNTEAFF. The genes are TRBV12-3 or TRBV12-4 and TRBJ1-1; 8 nucleotides agree with TRBD1. CDR3 length equals 13 residues. Germline trimming cut 7 bases from V and 2 bases from J; bases unmatched to any gene: 3.

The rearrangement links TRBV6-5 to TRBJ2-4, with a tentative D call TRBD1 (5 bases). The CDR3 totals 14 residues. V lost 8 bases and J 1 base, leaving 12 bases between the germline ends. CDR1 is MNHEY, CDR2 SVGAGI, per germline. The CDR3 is CASGAARAKNIQYF. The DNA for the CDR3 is TGTGCCAGCGGGGCCGCCAGGGCCAAAAACATTCAGTACTTC.

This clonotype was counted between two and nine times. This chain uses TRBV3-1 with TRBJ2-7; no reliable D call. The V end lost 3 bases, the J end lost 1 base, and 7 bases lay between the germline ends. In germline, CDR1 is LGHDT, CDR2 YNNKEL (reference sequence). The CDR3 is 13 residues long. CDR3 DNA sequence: TGTGCCAGCAGCCAGACTCGTTCCTACGAGCAGTACTTC. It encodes CASSQTRSYEQYF.

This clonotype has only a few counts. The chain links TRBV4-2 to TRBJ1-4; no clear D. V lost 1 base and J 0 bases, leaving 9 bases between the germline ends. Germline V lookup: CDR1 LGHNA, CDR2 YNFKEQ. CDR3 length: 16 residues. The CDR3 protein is CASSQVYGATNEKLFF. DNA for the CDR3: TGTGCCAGCAGCCAAGTGTATGGGGCAACTAATGAAAAACTGTTTTTT.

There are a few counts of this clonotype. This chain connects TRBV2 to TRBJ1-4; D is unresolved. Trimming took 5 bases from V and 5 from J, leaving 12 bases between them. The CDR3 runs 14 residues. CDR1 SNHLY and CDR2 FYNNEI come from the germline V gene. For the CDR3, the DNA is TGTGCCAGCAGTCCAGAGATGACAAATGAAAAACTGTTTTTT. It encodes CASSPEMTNEKLFF.

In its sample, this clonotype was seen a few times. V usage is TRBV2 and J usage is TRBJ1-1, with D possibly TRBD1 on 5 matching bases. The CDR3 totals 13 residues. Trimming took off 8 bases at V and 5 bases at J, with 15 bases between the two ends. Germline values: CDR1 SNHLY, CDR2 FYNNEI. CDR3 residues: CASGPGQRTEAFF. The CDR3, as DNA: TGTGCCAGCGGTCCGGGGCAGAGGACTGAAGCTTTCTTT.

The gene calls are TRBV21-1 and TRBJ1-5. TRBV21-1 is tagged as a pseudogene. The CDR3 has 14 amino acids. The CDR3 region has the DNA TGTGCCAGCAGCAAAGGCTTGAACAATCAGCCCCAGCATTTT. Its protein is CASSKGLNNQPQHF.

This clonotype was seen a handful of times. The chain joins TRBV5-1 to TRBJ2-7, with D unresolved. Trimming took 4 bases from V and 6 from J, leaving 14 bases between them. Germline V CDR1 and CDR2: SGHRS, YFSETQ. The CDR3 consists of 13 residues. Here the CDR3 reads CASSPMPSTEQYF. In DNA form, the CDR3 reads TGCGCCAGCAGCCCTATGCCTAGTACCGAGCAGTACTTC.

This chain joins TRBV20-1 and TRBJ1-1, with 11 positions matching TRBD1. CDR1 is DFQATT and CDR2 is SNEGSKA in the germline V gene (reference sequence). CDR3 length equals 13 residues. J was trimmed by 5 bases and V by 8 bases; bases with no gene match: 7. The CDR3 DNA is TGCAGTCCAAGGGACAGGGGGAGGACTGAAGCTTTCTTT. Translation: CSPRDRGRTEAFF.

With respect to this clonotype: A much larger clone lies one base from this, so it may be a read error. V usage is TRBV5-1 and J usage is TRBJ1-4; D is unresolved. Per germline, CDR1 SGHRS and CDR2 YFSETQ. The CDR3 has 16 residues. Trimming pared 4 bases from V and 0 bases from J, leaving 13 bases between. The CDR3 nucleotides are TGCGCCAGCAGCCTACCACGGCACACAACTAATGAAAAACTGTTTTTT. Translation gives CASSLPRHTTNEKLFF.